This is a list of T cell receptor beta chains from one sample in a study of T cell responses to AZD1222 COVID-19 vaccine. Using immunoSEQ multiplex PCR, the repertoire was profiled, and TCRdb retains in-frame clones only, with some absent. The table shows approximately 190,000 clones, with roughly 92% occurring only once. Source: peripheral blood, taken on day 0 of AZD1222 vaccination. These receptors were obtained from an adult in good health. The CDR3 runs from the conserved cysteine through the conserved F or W. A D gene is named only where the DNA matches it firmly. Size is stated for part of the rows, as once, few or many counts, or as a class when the clone is expanded.

clone size	V gene	J gene	D gene	CDR3 DNA	CDR3 protein
-	TRBV2	TRBJ2-3	-	TGTGCCAGCAGTGAATGGGGCTCCACAGATACGCAGTATTTT	CASSEWGSTDTQYF
-	TRBV2	TRBJ1-3	TRBD1	TGTGCCAGCAGTAGGGGACAGGGAAACACCATATATTTT	CASSRGQGNTIYF
-	TRBV29-1	TRBJ1-1	-	TGCAGCGTTGACGGGCAGGTCACTGAAGCTTTCTTT	CSVDGQVTEAFF
-	TRBV20-1	TRBJ2-5	-	TGCAGTGCTAGAGTAGGGGAGACCCAGTACTTC	CSARVGETQYF
-	TRBV4-3	TRBJ2-7	TRBD1	TGCGCCAGCAGCCAAGAAACCTCTCGGGACAGGGGGTTTTACGAGCAGTACTTC	CASSQETSRDRGFYEQYF
-	TRBV12-3/TRBV12-4	TRBJ1-2	-	TGTGCCAGTGCTAGGGACCAAAGGGGCTACACCTTC	CASARDQRGYTF
-	TRBV29-1	TRBJ1-4	-	TGCAGCGTGCTGACGAGGGGATTTCGGGGTGAAAAACTGTTTTTT	CSVLTRGFRGEKLFF
once	TRBV5-1	TRBJ1-1	TRBD1	TGCGCCAGCAGCTTGGACCCCGTCCGACAGGGGGCGCGGTTCGTGAACACTGAAGCTTTCTTT	CASSLDPVRQGARFVNTEAFF
once	TRBV18	TRBJ1-1	TRBD1	TGTGCCAGCTCACCGGGACAGCGGAACACTGAAGCTTTCTTT	CASSPGQRNTEAFF
-	TRBV6-1	TRBJ1-2	-	TGTGCCAGCAGTGAAGCCCTCTATGGCTACACCTTC	CASSEALYGYTF
-	TRBV27	TRBJ1-1	-	TGTGCCAGCCGATGGCGGCAGGCCAACACTGAAGCTTTCTTT	CASRWRQANTEAFF
-	TRBV27	TRBJ2-7	TRBD1	TGTGCCAGCAGTTTTGGGGACAGAAAGGCCTACGAGCAGTACTTC	CASSFGDRKAYEQYF
-	TRBV9	TRBJ2-7	-	TGTGCCAGCAGCGTGGGCACCCTCACCCAGGGGAGTGAGGACGAGCAGTACTTC	CASSVGTLTQGSEDEQYF
once	TRBV2	TRBJ1-6	-	TGTGCCAGCAGTGCGGTAGTGGTTGATTCACCCCTCCACTTT	CASSAVVVDSPLHF
-	TRBV7-9	TRBJ1-3	-	TGTGCCAGCAGCTTAGCGGCAGGACTCTCTGGAAACACCATATATTTT	CASSLAAGLSGNTIYF
once	TRBV5-1	TRBJ2-3	TRBD2	TGCGCCAGCAGCTATTCCGGGACTAGCTTCCCAGATACGCAGTATTTT	CASSYSGTSFPDTQYF
-	TRBV7-9	TRBJ2-3	TRBD2	TGTGCCAGCAGCTTATCGTCTAGCGGGGGTGCGGATACGCAGTATTTT	CASSLSSSGGADTQYF
once	TRBV6-6	TRBJ1-2	TRBD1	TGTGCCAGCAGTAACTCTCCGGGACAGACCGACTATGGCTACACCTTC	CASSNSPGQTDYGYTF
-	TRBV5-1	TRBJ1-1	-	TGCGCCAGCAGCTCTGTAGCAGGGCCGGGGAACACTGAAGCTTTCTTT	CASSSVAGPGNTEAFF
-	TRBV27	TRBJ1-2	-	TGTGCCAGCAGCTATGCCGGGAGACCGAACTGGGGCTACACCTTC	CASSYAGRPNWGYTF
-	TRBV12-3/TRBV12-4	TRBJ1-1	-	TGTGCCAGCAGTCAGACCCCTGCGGCTGAAGCTTTCTTT	CASSQTPAAEAFF
-	TRBV6-5	TRBJ2-5	-	TGTGCCAGCAGTTACTCGCTAGGAGGGGAGACCCAGTACTTC	CASSYSLGGETQYF
-	TRBV30	TRBJ1-2	-	TGTGCCTGGAGCGCCAACGGGCAGACCTGGAGCATGAAGTGTGGCTACACCTTC	CAWSANGQTWSMKCGYTF
-	TRBV7-8	TRBJ1-4	TRBD1	TGTGCCAGCAGCTCCGGACAGGGAGGGGATGAAAAACTGTTTTTT	CASSSGQGGDEKLFF
-	TRBV19	TRBJ1-1	TRBD1	TGTGCCAGTAGCCGGGACAGCGGTAACACTGAAGCTTTCTTT	CASSRDSGNTEAFF
-	TRBV5-1	TRBJ1-5	TRBD1	TGCGCCAGCAGCTTGGGGACAGGGAATCAGCCCCAGCATTTT	CASSLGTGNQPQHF
-	TRBV3-1/TRBV3-2	TRBJ2-7	TRBD2	TGTGCCAGCAGCCTCGGGACTAGCGGGGGCCTGATGTCGTACTTC	CASSLGTSGGLMSYF
-	TRBV12-5	TRBJ1-2	-	TGTGCTAGTGGTAACTTTTATGGCTACACCTTC	CASGNFYGYTF
-	TRBV5-4	TRBJ1-3	-	TGTGCCAGCAGCTCCCAGACCCCTGGAAACACCATATATTTT	CASSSQTPGNTIYF
once	TRBV3-1/TRBV3-2	TRBJ1-1	TRBD1	TGTGCCAGCAGCCAACCGGGACAGATGAACACTGAAGCTTTCTTT	CASSQPGQMNTEAFF
-	TRBV7-9	TRBJ1-1	-	TGTGCCAGCAGCTTAGATCTGGTTTTAGAGAACACTGAAGCTTTCTTT	CASSLDLVLENTEAFF
-	TRBV7-9	TRBJ1-5	TRBD1	TGTGCCAGCAGCTCCGACAGGGGCGGGAATCAGCCCCAGCATTTT	CASSSDRGGNQPQHF
-	TRBV19	TRBJ1-2	-	TGTGCCAGTAGCCTGGGTAACTATGGCTACACCTTC	CASSLGNYGYTF
-	TRBV19	TRBJ2-5	TRBD1	TGTGCCAGTAGTCGGGACAGAAATGGGAAGACCCAGTACTTC	CASSRDRNGKTQYF
-	TRBV3-1/TRBV3-2	TRBJ1-5	-	TGTGCCAGCAGCCAAGATAACGGGGGCGGCAATCAGCCCCAGCATTTT	CASSQDNGGGNQPQHF
-	TRBV18	TRBJ2-3	TRBD2	TGTGCCAGCTCACCAAGGACTAGCGACTCCACAGATACGCAGTATTTT	CASSPRTSDSTDTQYF
once	TRBV7-9	TRBJ2-5	-	TGTGCCAGCAGCTTTGGGGAGACCCAGTACTTC	CASSFGETQYF
-	TRBV11-2	TRBJ2-1	TRBD1	TGTGCCAGCAGCTTGCTCGGACAGGGGGACAATGAGCAGTTCTTC	CASSLLGQGDNEQFF
-	TRBV5-1	TRBJ2-1	-	TGCGCCAGCAGCTTAGCGGGCACTAGGGAAAATGAGCAGTTCTTC	CASSLAGTRENEQFF
-	TRBV27	TRBJ2-5	-	TGTGCCAGCAGTTACGGGGGCCCGGAGACCCAGTACTTC	CASSYGGPETQYF
-	TRBV6-5	TRBJ2-7	TRBD2	TGTGCCAGCAGTTTAAGCGGGGGGGCCTCCCGGCAGTACTTC	CASSLSGGASRQYF
-	TRBV7-2	TRBJ2-6	TRBD1	TGTGCCAGCAGCTCCAGGGGGCCCGGGGCCAACGTCCTGACTTTC	CASSSRGPGANVLTF
-	TRBV6-5	TRBJ1-6	TRBD1	TGTGCCAGCAGCCTGACAGGGGATACTTCACCCCTCCACTTT	CASSLTGDTSPLHF
once	TRBV28	TRBJ1-1	-	TGTGCCTGTAACTCGAGGACTGAAGCTTTCTTT	CACNSRTEAFF
-	TRBV3-1/TRBV3-2	TRBJ2-5	TRBD2	TGTGCCAGCAGCTACCCGGGACTAGCAGAAGAGACCCAGTACTTC	CASSYPGLAEETQYF
-	TRBV4-3	TRBJ2-1	-	TGCGCCAGCAGCCTAGGCCTAGACTCCTACAATGAGCAGTTCTTC	CASSLGLDSYNEQFF
once	TRBV6-5	TRBJ2-1	-	TGTGCCAGCAGCGAGACAGGACGCAATGAGCAGTTCTTC	CASSETGRNEQFF
-	TRBV5-8	TRBJ1-2	TRBD1	TGTGCCAGCAGCGAACAGGGGGCGGATGGCTACACCTTC	CASSEQGADGYTF
-	TRBV21-1	TRBJ1-3	-	TGTGCCAGCAGCAGATGGGACAGGGGGCCTGGAAACACCATATATTTT	CASSRWDRGPGNTIYF
-	TRBV27	TRBJ2-3	TRBD2	TGTGCCAGCAGTTTAGTTAGCGGGGCCCCCGGGTATTTT	CASSLVSGAPGYF
-	TRBV12-3/TRBV12-4	TRBJ1-1	-	TGTGCCAGCAGTTTCGCTGAGAAAGCCGAAGCTTTCTTT	CASSFAEKAEAFF
-	TRBV28	TRBJ1-6	-	TGTGCCAGCAGTAAACAGGAGAATTCACCCCTCCACTTT	CASSKQENSPLHF
-	TRBV7-9	TRBJ1-1	-	TGTGCCAGCAGCTGGGAGACAGGACTGAACACTGAAGCTTTCTTT	CASSWETGLNTEAFF
-	TRBV19	TRBJ1-1	-	TGTGCCAGTAGTATGCCCGGGCGCACTGAAGCTTTCTTT	CASSMPGRTEAFF
-	TRBV29-1	TRBJ1-3	-	TGCAGCGTAGAAAATGGAAACACCATATATTTT	CSVENGNTIYF
-	TRBV5-6	TRBJ2-1	-	TGTGCCAGCAGCTTGGAGCCGCGCCCCAATGAGCAGTTCTTC	CASSLEPRPNEQFF
-	TRBV3-1/TRBV3-2	TRBJ1-1	TRBD1	TGTGCCAGCAGCCCGGGACAGGGGTTTGCGTGGAACACTGAAGCTTTCTTT	CASSPGQGFAWNTEAFF
-	TRBV28	TRBJ1-1	TRBD1	TGTGCCAGCAGTTTAACAGGGGTTATAAACACTGAAGCTTTCTTT	CASSLTGVINTEAFF
-	TRBV28	TRBJ1-4	-	TGTGCCAGCAGTCGGACAGTAAGGGAAAAACTGTTTTTT	CASSRTVREKLFF